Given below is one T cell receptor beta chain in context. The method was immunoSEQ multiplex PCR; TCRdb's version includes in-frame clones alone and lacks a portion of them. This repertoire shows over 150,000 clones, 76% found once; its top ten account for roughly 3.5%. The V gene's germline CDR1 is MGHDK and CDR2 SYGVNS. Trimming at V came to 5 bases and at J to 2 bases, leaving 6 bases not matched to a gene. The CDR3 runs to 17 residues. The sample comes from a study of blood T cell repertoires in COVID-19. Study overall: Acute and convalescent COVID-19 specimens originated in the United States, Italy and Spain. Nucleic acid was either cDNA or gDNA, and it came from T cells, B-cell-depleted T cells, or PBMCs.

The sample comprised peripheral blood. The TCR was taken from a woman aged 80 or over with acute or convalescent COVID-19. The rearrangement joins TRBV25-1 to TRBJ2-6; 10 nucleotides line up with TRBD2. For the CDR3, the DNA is TGTGCCAGCAGTCTAACGGGACTAGCGACTGGGGCCAACGTCCTGACTTTC. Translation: CASSLTGLATGANVLTF.